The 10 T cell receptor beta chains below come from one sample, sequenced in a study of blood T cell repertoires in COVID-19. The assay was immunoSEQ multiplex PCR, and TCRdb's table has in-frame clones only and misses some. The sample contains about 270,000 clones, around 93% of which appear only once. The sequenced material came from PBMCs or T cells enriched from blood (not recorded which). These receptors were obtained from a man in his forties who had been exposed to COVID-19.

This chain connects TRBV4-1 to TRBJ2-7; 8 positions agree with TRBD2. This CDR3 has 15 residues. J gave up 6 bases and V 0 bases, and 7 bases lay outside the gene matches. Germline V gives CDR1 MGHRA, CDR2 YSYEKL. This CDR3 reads CASSQDRAGVLEQYF. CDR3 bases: TGCGCCAGCAGCCAAGATAGAGCGGGAGTTCTCGAGCAGTACTTC.

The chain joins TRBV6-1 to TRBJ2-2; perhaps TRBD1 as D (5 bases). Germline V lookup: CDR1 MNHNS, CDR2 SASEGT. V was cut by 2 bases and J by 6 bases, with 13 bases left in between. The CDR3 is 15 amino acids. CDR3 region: CASSELVGVAGELFF. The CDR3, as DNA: TGTGCCAGCAGTGAATTGGTAGGGGTAGCCGGGGAGCTGTTTTTT.

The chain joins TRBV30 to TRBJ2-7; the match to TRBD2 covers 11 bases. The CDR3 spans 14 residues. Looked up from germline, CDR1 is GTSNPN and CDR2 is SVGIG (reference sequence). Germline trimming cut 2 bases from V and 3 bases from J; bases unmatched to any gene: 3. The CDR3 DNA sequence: TGTGCCTGGAGTTCTCTAGCGGGAGGCTACGAGCAGTACTTC. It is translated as CAWSSLAGGYEQYF.

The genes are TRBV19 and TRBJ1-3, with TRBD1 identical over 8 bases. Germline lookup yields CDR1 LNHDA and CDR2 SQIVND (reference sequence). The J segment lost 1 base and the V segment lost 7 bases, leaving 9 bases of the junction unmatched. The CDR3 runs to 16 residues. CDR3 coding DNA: TGTGCCAGTAACTCCAGGGGGCTACCTTCTGGAAACACCATATATTTT. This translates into CASNSRGLPSGNTIYF. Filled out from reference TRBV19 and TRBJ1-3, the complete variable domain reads DGGITQSPKYLFRKEGQNVTLSCEQNLNHDAMYWYRQDPGQGLRLIYYSQIVNDFQKGDIAEGYSVSREKKESFPLTVTSAQKNPTAFYLCASNSRGLPSGNTIYFGEGSWLTVV.

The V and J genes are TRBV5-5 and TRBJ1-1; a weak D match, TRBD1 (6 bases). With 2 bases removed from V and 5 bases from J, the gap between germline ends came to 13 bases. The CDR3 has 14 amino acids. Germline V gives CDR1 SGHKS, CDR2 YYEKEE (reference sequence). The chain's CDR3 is CASSFWGLGTEAFF. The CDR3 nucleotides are TGTGCCAGCAGCTTCTGGGGGCTCGGAACTGAAGCTTTCTTT.

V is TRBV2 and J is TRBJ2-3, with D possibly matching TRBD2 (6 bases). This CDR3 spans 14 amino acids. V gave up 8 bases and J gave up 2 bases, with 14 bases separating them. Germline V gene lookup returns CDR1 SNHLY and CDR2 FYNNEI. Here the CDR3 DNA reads TGTGCCAGCTTGCCGGGAGCGAACACAGATACGCAGTATTTT. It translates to CASLPGANTDTQYF.

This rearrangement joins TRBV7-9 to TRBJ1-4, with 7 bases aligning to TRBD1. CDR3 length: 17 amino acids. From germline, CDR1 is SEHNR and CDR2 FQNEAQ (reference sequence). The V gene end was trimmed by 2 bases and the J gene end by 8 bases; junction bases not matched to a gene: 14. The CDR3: CASSLRAGQALREKLFF. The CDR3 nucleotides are TGTGCCAGCAGCTTACGTGCCGGACAGGCATTAAGGGAAAAACTGTTTTTT.

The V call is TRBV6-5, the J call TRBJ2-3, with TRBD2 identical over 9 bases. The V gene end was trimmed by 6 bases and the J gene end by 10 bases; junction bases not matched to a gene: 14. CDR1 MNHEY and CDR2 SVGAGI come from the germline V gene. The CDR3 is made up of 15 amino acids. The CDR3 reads CASRTPREGQSSQYF. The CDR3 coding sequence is TGTGCCAGCAGAACTCCGCGGGAGGGCCAGTCTTCGCAGTATTTT.

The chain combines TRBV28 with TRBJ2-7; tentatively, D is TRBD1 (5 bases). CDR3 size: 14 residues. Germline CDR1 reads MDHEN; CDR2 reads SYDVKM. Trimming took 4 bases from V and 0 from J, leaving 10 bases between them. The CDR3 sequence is CASSSTASSYEQYF. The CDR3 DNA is TGTGCCAGCAGTTCGACAGCAAGCTCCTACGAGCAGTACTTC.

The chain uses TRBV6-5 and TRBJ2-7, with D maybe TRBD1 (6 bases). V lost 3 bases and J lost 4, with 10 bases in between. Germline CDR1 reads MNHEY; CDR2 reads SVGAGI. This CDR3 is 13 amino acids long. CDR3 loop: CASSYSDSYEQYF. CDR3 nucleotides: TGTGCCAGCAGTTATTCGGACAGTTACGAGCAGTACTTC.